Below, 32 T cell receptor beta chains from the same sample are listed, as sequenced in a study of identical twins. MiXCR was run by TCRdb on the 5' RACE reads, yielding one entry per CDR3 protein. Of roughly 1.6 million distinct CDR3 sequences listed, less than 35% were seen once; the top ten hold about 0.27%. The sequenced sample was cord blood. Receptors originate from a newborn girl in good health.

In its sample, this clonotype was seen many times. The V and J genes are TRBV2 and TRBJ2-3; maybe TRBD1 (5 bases). Germline values: CDR1 SNHLY, CDR2 FYNNEI. The germline V and J ends were trimmed by 8 bases and 0 bases, with 18 bases remaining between them. The CDR3 has 16 residues. In nucleotides, the CDR3 is TGTGCCAGCGGGTCACAGGCCCCCCATAGCACAGATACGCAGTATTTT. This sequence encodes CASGSQAPHSTDTQYF.

The CDR3 is CASSLPGLAETSSTDTQYF. CDR3 coding DNA: TGCGCCAGCAGCCTACCGGGACTAGCGGAGACTTCTAGCACAGATACGCAGTATTTT. The gene calls are TRBV5-1 and TRBJ2-3, with 11 bases that match TRBD2. V lost 4 bases, J lost 0 bases, and 13 bases stayed unmatched. The germline gives CDR1 SGHRS, CDR2 YFSETQ. The CDR3 has 19 residues.

J is TRBJ2-1 and V is TRBV7-9, with D possibly matching TRBD2 (6 bases). Germline CDR1 reads SEHNR; CDR2 reads FQNEAQ (reference sequence). The CDR3 spans 17 residues. V lost 2 bases, J lost 0 bases, and 14 bases lay in between. DNA of the CDR3: TGTGCCAGCAGCTTAATACTAGCCGCCAGCTCCTACAATGAGCAGTTCTTC. This translates into CASSLILAASSYNEQFF.

This sequence joins TRBV2 and TRBJ2-7; D gene ambiguous. The end of the DNA fits TRBJ2-5 better, so the J call may be wrong. The CDR3 sequence is 12 residues long. CDR1 is SNHLY, CDR2 FYNNEI, per germline. In DNA form, the CDR3 reads TGTGCCAGCAGTGAAGACTCGAAGACCCAGTACTTC. Its protein is CASSEDSKTQYF.

The J gene is TRBJ2-6, the V gene TRBV10-1; D not certain. With 6 bases removed from V and 7 bases from J, the gap between germline ends came to 16 bases. The germline gives CDR1 WNHNN, CDR2 SYGVQD (reference sequence). The CDR3 runs to 15 residues. The CDR3 coding sequence is TGCGCCAGCAGCCCTGGACGGCCCGGAGCCAACGTCCTGACTTTC. Translation gives CASSPGRPGANVLTF.

This clonotype came up many times. The V and J genes are TRBV18 and TRBJ2-3; 7 bases align to TRBD2. CDR3 size: 15 residues. V gave up 5 bases and J gave up 2 bases; unmatched junction bases: 7. In germline, CDR1 is KGHSH, CDR2 LQKENI. As DNA, the CDR3 is TGTGCCAGCTCAACCACTAGCGACTCCACAGATACGCAGTATTTT. Its protein product is CASSTTSDSTDTQYF.

J is TRBJ1-1 and V is TRBV2; D may be TRBD1 (6 bases). Trimming left V 1 base short and J 1 base short, with 10 bases between. Germline V gives CDR1 SNHLY, CDR2 FYNNEI. The CDR3 runs 15 residues. In DNA form, the CDR3 reads TGTGCCAGCAGTGAAGATACAGGGCGGAACACTGAAGCTTTCTTT. Encoded protein: CASSEDTGRNTEAFF. The whole variable domain, remainder taken from reference TRBV2 and TRBJ1-1, is EPEVTQTPSHQVTQMGQEVILRCVPISNHLYFYWYRQILGQKVEFLVSFYNNEISEKSEIFDDQFSVERPDGSNFTLKIRSTKLEDSAMYFCASSEDTGRNTEAFFGQGTRLTVV.

This chain links TRBV11-2 with TRBJ2-5; TRBD1 matches 7 bases. This CDR3 is built from 15 residues. Germline values: CDR1 SGHAT, CDR2 FQNNGV. V gave up 2 bases and J gave up 11 bases; unmatched junction bases: 14. This CDR3 reads CASSLLVQGSTEQYF. The CDR3 DNA sequence: TGTGCCAGCAGCTTATTGGTACAGGGGTCGACTGAGCAGTACTTC.

This clonotype was detected ten times or more. This chain uses TRBV5-1 with TRBJ2-4; maybe TRBD1 (6 bases). Germline V lookup: CDR1 SGHRS, CDR2 YFSETQ. Trimming removed 0 bases at V and 6 bases at J, with 10 bases between. The CDR3 has 14 residues. Here the CDR3 DNA reads TGCGCCAGCAGCTTGGCAGGGGAAGCAAACATTCAGTACTTC. This encodes CASSLAGEANIQYF.

This sequence joins TRBV7-2 and TRBJ2-1; 9 nucleotides match TRBD2. CDR1 and CDR2 from the germline V gene are SGHTA and FQGNSA. The ends lost 1 base at V and 9 bases at J; junction bases unmatched: 10. The CDR3 sequence is 16 residues long. CDR3 nucleotides: TGTGCCAGCAGCTTAGGGTCGGTTCAGACTAGCGGTGAGCAGTTCTTC. This sequence encodes CASSLGSVQTSGEQFF.

Turning to this clonotype: Germline and junction disagree at one end, which may indicate a read error. CDR3 DNA sequence: TGCGCCAGCAACTTGGAACAGATCATGAACACTGAAGCTTTCTTT. It is translated as CASNLEQIMNTEAFF. The chain uses TRBV5-1 and TRBJ1-1; D is unresolved. CDR3 length: 15 amino acids. The germline V gene has CDR1 SGHRS and CDR2 YFSETQ.

V usage is TRBV27 and J usage is TRBJ2-3; 13 bases are shared with TRBD2. J lost 1 base, V lost 2 bases, and 6 bases had no gene match. The length of the CDR3 is 18 residues. Per germline, CDR1 MNHEY and CDR2 SMNVEV (reference sequence). For the CDR3, the DNA is TGTGCCAGCAGTTTACTCCGACTAGCGGGAGGAGGCACAGATACGCAGTATTTT. Its protein product is CASSLLRLAGGGTDTQYF.

The V call is TRBV5-1, the J call TRBJ2-3; TRBD2 matches at 12 bases. Per the germline V gene, CDR1 is SGHRS and CDR2 is YFSETQ. V gave up 3 bases and J gave up 2 bases; unmatched junction bases: 4. The CDR3 spans 16 residues. This CDR3 is CASSSSGGDSTDTQYF. For the CDR3, the DNA is TGCGCCAGCAGCTCTAGCGGGGGGGACTCCACAGATACGCAGTATTTT.

The rearrangement uses TRBV4-1 and TRBJ2-1; TRBD2 is a possible D gene (6 bases). The CDR3 loop spans 16 amino acids. The V and J ends lost 0 bases and 4 bases respectively, with 13 bases between them. Germline V gene data show CDR1 as MGHRA and CDR2 as YSYEKL. The CDR3 DNA sequence: TGCGCCAGCAGCCAAGATAGGAGGGTACAGTACAATGAGCAGTTCTTC. It translates to CASSQDRRVQYNEQFF.

The V gene is TRBV10-3, the J gene TRBJ2-2; no clear D. The CDR3 spans 16 residues. The V end was cut by 7 bases, the J end by 5 bases, with 20 bases between. Germline V CDR1 and CDR2: ENHRY, SYGVKD. This chain's CDR3 is CAITRKFQLLTGELFF. The CDR3, as DNA: TGTGCCATCACAAGAAAGTTCCAGTTGTTGACCGGGGAGCTGTTTTTT.

This chain uses TRBV20-1 with TRBJ1-5; 9 bases align to TRBD1. The J segment lost 6 bases and the V segment lost 2 bases, leaving 5 bases of the junction unmatched. Germline lookup yields CDR1 DFQATT and CDR2 SNEGSKA (reference sequence). The CDR3 sequence is 14 residues long. The CDR3 region has the DNA TGCAGTGCTAGACAGACAGGGGGAAGTCAGCCCCAGCATTTT. It specifies CSARQTGGSQPQHF.

This clonotype was seen more than once but under ten times. The junction does not match germline at one end; this may be a read error. J is TRBJ1-6 and V is TRBV9, with TRBD1 matching 7 bases. Germline CDR1 and CDR2: SGDLS and YYNGEE. This CDR3 has 16 residues. CDR3 in amino acids: CASSVVYRGGNSPLHF. The CDR3 DNA sequence: TGTGCCAGCAGCGTAGTCTACAGGGGCGGTAATTCGCCCCTCCACTTT.

This chain links TRBV13 with TRBJ1-1; D is perhaps TRBD1 (6 bases). Trimming cost V 4 bases and J 6 bases, with 15 bases left between them. Germline V lookup: CDR1 PRHDT, CDR2 FYEKMQ (reference sequence). This CDR3 has 14 amino acids. The CDR3 sequence: CASSSGQFLAEAFF. DNA of the CDR3: TGTGCCAGCAGCTCCGGACAGTTTTTGGCTGAAGCTTTCTTT. Drawing the rest from reference TRBV13 and TRBJ1-1, the complete variable domain is AAGVIQSPRHLIKEKRETATLKCYPIPRHDTVYWYQQGPGQDPQFLISFYEKMQSDKGSIPDRFSAQQFSDYHSELNMSSLELGDSALYFCASSSGQFLAEAFFGQGTRLTVV.

Turning to this clonotype: One end of the junction does not line up with germline, which may come from a read error. V usage is TRBV7-8 and J usage is TRBJ1-5; no clear D gene. The CDR3 covers 16 residues. Germline CDR1 and CDR2: SGHVS and FQNEAQ. The CDR3 DNA follows: TGTGCCAGCAGCTTAGGTGGACGGTATAGCAATCAGCCCCGGCATTTT. This translates into CASSLGGRYSNQPRHF. Combining the CDR3 with reference TRBV7-8 and TRBJ1-5 gives the whole variable domain GAGVSQSPRYKVAKRGQDVALRCDPISGHVSLFWYQQALGQGPEFLTYFQNEAQLDKSGLPSDRFFAERPEGSVSTLKIQRTQQEDSAVYLCASSLGGRYSNQPRHFGDGTRLSIL.

V is TRBV10-3 and J is TRBJ2-4; D is unclear. V was pared by 4 bases and J by 5 bases, with 6 bases between. The CDR3 is 12 residues long. CDR1 and CDR2 (germline): ENHRY, SYGVKD. In nucleotides, the CDR3 is TGTGCCATCAGTGCTGTGGAAAACATTCAGTACTTC. Translated, it gives CAISAVENIQYF.

The V gene is TRBV4-1, the J gene TRBJ2-1; 8 nucleotides align to TRBD1. The CDR3 loop spans 15 amino acids. J was trimmed by 10 bases and V by 1 base; bases with no gene match: 9. Germline V gene sequence: CDR1 MGHRA, CDR2 YSYEKL. CDR3 loop: CASSQGRGRADEQFF. In DNA form, the CDR3 reads TGCGCCAGCAGCCAAGGCAGGGGGCGGGCAGACGAGCAGTTCTTC.

In its sample, this clonotype was seen many times. The V call is TRBV7-2, the J call TRBJ2-1, with D tentatively TRBD1 (6 bases). With 2 bases removed from V and 0 bases from J, the gap between germline ends came to 8 bases. This CDR3 is 15 amino acids long. Per the germline V gene, CDR1 is SGHTA and CDR2 is FQGNSA. CDR3 bases: TGTGCCAGCAGCTTATGGACAGCCTCCTACAATGAGCAGTTCTTC. Protein product: CASSLWTASYNEQFF. Combining the CDR3 with reference TRBV7-2 and TRBJ2-1 gives the whole variable domain GAGVSQSPSNKVTEKGKDVELRCDPISGHTALYWYRQSLGQGLEFLIYFQGNSAPDKSGLPSDRFSAERTGGSVSTLTIQRTQQEDSAVYLCASSLWTASYNEQFFGPGTRLTVL.

This clonotype showed up just a few times. V and J are TRBV24-1 and TRBJ2-1; D gene uncertain. CDR1 and CDR2 (germline): KGHDR, SFDVKD. The CDR3 extends over 13 amino acids. V gave up 1 base and J gave up 8 bases, with 8 bases separating them. CDR3 sequence: CATSDFLRYEQFF. The CDR3 coding sequence is TGTGCCACCAGTGATTTTTTGCGCTATGAGCAGTTCTTC.

This clonotype was detected many times. V and J are TRBV28 and TRBJ2-6; D is unclear. The V gene lost 7 bases and the J gene lost 0 bases, with 7 bases spanning the gap. Germline CDR1 MDHEN, CDR2 SYDVKM. The CDR3 extends over 14 amino acids. The CDR3 DNA reads TGTGCCAGCACCGAAAGCTCTGGGGCCAACGTCCTGACTTTC. It is translated as CASTESSGANVLTF.

The sample holds a few counts of this clonotype. V and J are TRBV20-1 and TRBJ2-1, with 14 bases fitting TRBD2. CDR3 size: 21 residues. Germline V gene lookup returns CDR1 DFQATT and CDR2 SNEGSKA (reference sequence). V was pared by 2 bases and J by 2 bases, with 17 bases of the junction left unmatched. Written as DNA, the CDR3 is TGCAGTGCTAGAAACGGACAGGGACTAGCGGGAGCTTTGGGGGCCTACAATGAGCAGTTCTTC. Its translation is CSARNGQGLAGALGAYNEQFF.

The V gene is TRBV12-5, the J gene TRBJ1-2; D is uncertain. Germline CDR1 is LGHNT and CDR2 is FRNRAP. V lost 0 bases to trimming and J lost 2 bases, with 10 bases between them. The CDR3 is made up of 15 amino acids. The DNA of the CDR3 is TGTGCTAGTGGTTTGGTACTTGAACAAAACTATGGCTACACCTTC. Protein product: CASGLVLEQNYGYTF.

The chain is built from TRBV27 and TRBJ2-3; D unclear. Germline CDR1 reads MNHEY; CDR2 reads SMNVEV (reference sequence). The CDR3 length is 15 residues. Trimming left V 3 bases short and J 2 bases short, with 12 bases between. The CDR3 region is CASSFNRQDTDTQYF. CDR3 DNA: TGTGCCAGCAGTTTTAACCGCCAGGACACAGATACGCAGTATTTT.

As to this clonotype: With a much larger clone just one base away, this may be a read error. The gene calls are TRBV29-1 and TRBJ2-3; D remains ambiguous. From germline, CDR1 is SQVTM and CDR2 ANQGSEA. CDR3 size: 13 residues. The CDR3 coding sequence is TGCAGCGTTGTCGGCAGAGTTACAGATATGCAGTATTTT. Translating gives CSVVGRVTDMQYF.

The chain is built from TRBV20-1 and TRBJ2-5, with TRBD2 matching over 16 bases. This CDR3 has 16 amino acids. Germline V lookup: CDR1 DFQATT, CDR2 SNEGSKA (reference sequence). Trimming took 6 bases from V and 11 from J; bases not matched to a gene: 15. This CDR3 reads CSANSGLAGGYNEQYF. The CDR3 region has the DNA TGCAGTGCCAATTCGGGACTAGCGGGAGGGTACAATGAGCAGTACTTC.

V gene TRBV6-5 combines with J gene TRBJ2-4; 8 bases match TRBD1. J lost 0 bases, V lost 6 bases, and 4 bases had no gene match. There are 15 residues in the CDR3. Looked up from germline, CDR1 is MNHEY and CDR2 is SVGAGI. The DNA of the CDR3 is TGTGCCAGCAGGACAGGGGTCCTAGCCAAAAACATTCAGTACTTC. Its protein product is CASRTGVLAKNIQYF.

This clonotype was observed at least ten times. The V and J genes are TRBV29-1 and TRBJ1-4; the D gene is possibly TRBD1 (6 bases). The CDR3 contains 14 residues. The germline gives CDR1 SQVTM, CDR2 ANQGSEA. Between the trimmed V and J ends, which lost 1 base and 4 bases, there was a span of 10 bases. The CDR3 spells CSVEVDSVNEKLFF. In DNA form, the CDR3 reads TGCAGCGTTGAAGTGGACAGTGTTAATGAAAAACTGTTTTTT.

In its sample, this clonotype was seen a few times. The V and J genes are TRBV6-1 and TRBJ1-2, with D possibly TRBD1 on 5 matching bases. Germline CDR1 MNHNS, CDR2 SASEGT. Trimming removed 8 bases from V and 0 bases from J, with 13 bases in between. The CDR3 contains 14 residues. This chain's CDR3 is CASSRRDTNYGYTF. CDR3 nucleotide sequence: TGTGCCAGCTCGCGCAGGGATACTAACTATGGCTACACCTTC.